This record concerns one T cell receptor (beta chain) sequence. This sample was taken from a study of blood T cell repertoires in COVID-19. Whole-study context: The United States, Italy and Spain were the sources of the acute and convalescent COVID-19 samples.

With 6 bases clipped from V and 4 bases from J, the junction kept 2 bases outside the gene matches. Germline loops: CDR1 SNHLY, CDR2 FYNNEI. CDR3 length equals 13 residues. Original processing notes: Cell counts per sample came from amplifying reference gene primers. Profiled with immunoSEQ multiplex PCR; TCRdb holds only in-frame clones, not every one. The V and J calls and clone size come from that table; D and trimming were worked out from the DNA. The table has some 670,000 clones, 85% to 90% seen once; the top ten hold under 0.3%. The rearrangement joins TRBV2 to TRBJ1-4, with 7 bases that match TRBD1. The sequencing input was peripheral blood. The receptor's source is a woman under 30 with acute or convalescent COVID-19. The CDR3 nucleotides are TGTGCCAGCAGCGGGACAGTTAATGAAAAACTGTTTTTT. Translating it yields CASSGTVNEKLFF.